One and the same sample provided the 25 T cell receptor beta chains below, sequenced in a study of cytomegalovirus exposure and HLA in healthy donors. Method: immunoSEQ multiplex PCR; TCRdb's copy keeps in-frame clones and lacks some. Counted here are 80,000 to 100,000 clones, about nine tenths occurring once; the ten biggest clones make up roughly 1.9%. The specimen sequenced was PBMCs. Every receptor here comes from a man aged 30 to 39 in good health and CMV-seronegative.

J is TRBJ2-2 and V is TRBV25-1, with 8 bases identical to TRBD1. There are 14 residues in the CDR3. With 6 bases clipped from V and 3 bases from J, the junction kept 3 bases outside the gene matches. Germline lookup yields CDR1 MGHDK and CDR2 SYGVNS. The CDR3 reads CASRATGDTGELFF. The DNA of the CDR3 is TGTGCCAGCAGGGCGACAGGGGACACCGGGGAGCTGTTTTTT.

This clone was seen a single time. This chain connects TRBV5-4 to TRBJ2-1, with 7 bases that match TRBD2. The length of the CDR3 is 16 residues. Germline V lookup: CDR1 SGHNT, CDR2 YYREEE (reference sequence). V was pared by 4 bases and J by 4 bases, with 11 bases of the junction left unmatched. DNA of the CDR3: TGTGCCAGCAGCCGCCCTGGGGGGGAACCGTACAATGAGCAGTTCTTC. Amino acid sequence: CASSRPGGEPYNEQFF.

The chain couples TRBV28 to TRBJ2-1, with 16 bases aligning to TRBD2. V was clipped by 6 bases and J by 15 bases; unmatched bases: 14. The CDR3 extends over 16 amino acids. The germline V gene encodes CDR1 MDHEN and CDR2 SYDVKM. The CDR3 DNA is TGTGCCAGCAGAAGACCGGGACTAGCGGGGGGGGGCGTGTGGTTCTTC. Translating it yields CASRRPGLAGGGVWFF.

V is TRBV27 and J is TRBJ1-1; weak D call: TRBD1 (5 bases). The CDR3 runs 14 residues. V lost 3 bases and J lost 1, with 9 bases in between. Germline assignment: CDR1 MNHEY and CDR2 SMNVEV (reference sequence). The CDR3 is CASSFLQGNTEAFF. As DNA, the CDR3 is TGTGCCAGCAGTTTCCTCCAGGGGAACACTGAAGCTTTCTTT.

J is TRBJ1-1 and V is TRBV7-2; D is unclear. Germline values: CDR1 SGHTA, CDR2 FQGNSA. V lost 2 bases and J lost 0, with 7 bases in between. The CDR3 is 14 residues long. CDR3: CASSLYGLNTEAFF. CDR3 coding DNA: TGTGCCAGCAGCTTATATGGCTTGAACACTGAAGCTTTCTTT. Using reference TRBV7-2 and TRBJ1-1 for the parts outside the CDR3, the full variable domain is GAGVSQSPSNKVTEKGKDVELRCDPISGHTALYWYRQSLGQGLEFLIYFQGNSAPDKSGLPSDRFSAERTGGSVSTLTIQRTQQEDSAVYLCASSLYGLNTEAFFGQGTRLTVV.

The chain carries TRBV7-9 and TRBJ2-2, with D perhaps matching TRBD2 (5 bases). The length of the CDR3 is 13 residues. Germline CDR1 SEHNR, CDR2 FQNEAQ (reference sequence). The V end lost 6 bases, the J end lost 6 bases, and 11 bases lay between the germline ends. In nucleotides, the CDR3 is TGTGCCAGCAGAGAACTAGAGGCCGGGGAGCTGTTTTTT. Amino acids: CASRELEAGELFF.

V usage is TRBV9 and J usage is TRBJ2-3; D unresolved. Trimming left V 5 bases short and J 3 bases short, with 7 bases between. Germline lookup yields CDR1 SGDLS and CDR2 YYNGEE. The CDR3 spans 12 residues. CDR3 DNA sequence: TGTGCCAGCAGGAACATTACAGATACGCAGTATTTT. Translated: CASRNITDTQYF.

The chain links TRBV27 to TRBJ2-7; D perhaps matches TRBD2 (5 bases). The CDR3 has 14 amino acids. CDR1 is MNHEY and CDR2 is SMNVEV in the germline V gene (reference sequence). The germline V and J ends were trimmed by 5 bases and 4 bases, with 15 bases remaining between them. The CDR3 loop reads CASSPNWESYEQYF. The CDR3 nucleotides are TGTGCCAGCAGTCCGAATTGGGAGTCTTACGAGCAGTACTTC.

The V gene is TRBV10-3, the J gene TRBJ1-1; D is undetermined. Germline V gene data show CDR1 as ENHRY and CDR2 as SYGVKD. With 4 bases removed from V and 5 bases from J, the gap between germline ends came to 11 bases. The CDR3 has 13 residues. The CDR3 nucleotides are TGTGCCATCAGTGTCGACGGCGGGACTGAAGCTTTCTTT. It specifies CAISVDGGTEAFF.

The rearrangement joins TRBV2 to TRBJ1-2; 7 bases agree with TRBD1. Germline-derived CDR1 and CDR2 are SNHLY and FYNNEI. Losses at the gene ends were 1 base for V and 9 bases for J; bases not matched to a gene: 5. The CDR3 is 13 residues long. The CDR3 spells CASSEDRGDSYTF. In DNA form, the CDR3 reads TGTGCCAGCAGTGAAGACAGGGGAGATAGCTACACCTTC.

This clone was counted between two and nine times. The V gene is TRBV10-3, the J gene TRBJ2-7; the match to TRBD1 covers 8 bases. The CDR3 consists of 13 residues. J lost 6 bases, V lost 6 bases, and 7 bases had no gene match. Germline V gene data show CDR1 as ENHRY and CDR2 as SYGVKD. The DNA of the CDR3 is TGTGCCATCAGCCGGACAGGGATTGGCGAGCAGTACTTC. This sequence encodes CAISRTGIGEQYF.

V and J are TRBV9 and TRBJ2-3, with D possibly matching TRBD1 (6 bases). Trimming removed 0 bases from V and 2 bases from J, with 13 bases in between. Germline V CDR1 and CDR2: SGDLS, YYNGEE. This CDR3 has 16 residues. This chain's CDR3 is CASSVATGSTTDTQYF. The CDR3 coding sequence is TGTGCCAGCAGCGTAGCCACAGGGAGTACCACAGATACGCAGTATTTT.

This rearrangement joins TRBV9 to TRBJ2-3; D unclear. Germline assignment: CDR1 SGDLS and CDR2 YYNGEE. Trimming removed 0 bases from V and 3 bases from J, with 11 bases in between. The CDR3 sequence is 15 residues long. The DNA of the CDR3 is TGTGCCAGCAGCGTAGATTTTGAGAGGACAGATACGCAGTATTTT. Translation: CASSVDFERTDTQYF.

The J gene is TRBJ2-1, the V gene TRBV7-8; D is ambiguous. CDR3 length: 15 residues. Trimming removed 3 bases from V and 2 bases from J, with 11 bases in between. Looked up from germline, CDR1 is SGHVS and CDR2 is FQNEAQ. The CDR3 here is CASSFELEPYNEQFF. For the CDR3, the DNA is TGTGCCAGCAGCTTTGAACTGGAGCCCTACAATGAGCAGTTCTTC.

This clone was observed once. This rearrangement joins TRBV27 to TRBJ1-5; 7 bases line up with TRBD1. The CDR3 extends over 14 amino acids. Germline-derived CDR1 and CDR2 are MNHEY and SMNVEV (reference sequence). J lost 7 bases, V lost 5 bases, and 8 bases had no gene match. CDR3: CASSPRTGSQPQHF. CDR3 bases: TGTGCCAGCAGTCCTAGGACAGGAAGCCAGCCCCAGCATTTT.

The chain links TRBV4-2 to TRBJ2-2; TRBD2 matches 7 bases. With 1 base clipped from V and 1 base from J, the junction kept 6 bases outside the gene matches. Germline lookup yields CDR1 LGHNA and CDR2 YNFKEQ. The CDR3 extends over 17 amino acids. In DNA, the CDR3 is TGTGCCAGCAGCCAAGGTGCGATAGCGGGGAACACCGGGGAGCTGTTTTTT. This translates into CASSQGAIAGNTGELFF.

This rearrangement joins TRBV27 to TRBJ2-1; D is uncertain. Per the germline V gene, CDR1 is MNHEY and CDR2 is SMNVEV (reference sequence). This CDR3 comprises 11 residues. V lost 3 bases to trimming and J lost 9 bases, with 6 bases between them. CDR3 nucleotide sequence: TGTGCCAGCAGTTTCCTCCGTGAGCAGTTCTTC. This encodes CASSFLREQFF.

This clone was recorded once. The V gene is TRBV6-4, the J gene TRBJ2-1; 10 nucleotides agree with TRBD2. Unmatched junction bases numbered 6, after V lost 0 bases and J lost 4 bases. Germline V gene lookup returns CDR1 MRHNA and CDR2 SNTAGT. The CDR3 length is 17 residues. CDR3 amino acids: CASSDSSSGGDYNEQFF. CDR3 DNA: TGTGCCAGCAGTGACTCCTCAAGCGGGGGGGATTACAATGAGCAGTTCTTC.

V and J are TRBV10-3 and TRBJ1-5, with unresolved D. The CDR3 is 14 amino acids. Germline V gives CDR1 ENHRY, CDR2 SYGVKD. The ends were cut back, 3 bases at V and 1 base at J, with 7 bases in the middle. The CDR3 spells CAISEGGSNQPQHF. The CDR3 DNA reads TGTGCCATCAGTGAAGGCGGAAGCAATCAGCCCCAGCATTTT.

The chain uses TRBV27 and TRBJ1-2; weak D call: TRBD1 (5 bases). Germline V gene data show CDR1 as MNHEY and CDR2 as SMNVEV (reference sequence). The CDR3 totals 15 residues. The germline V and J ends were trimmed by 2 bases and 2 bases, with 12 bases remaining between them. CDR3 loop: CASSLRQQSNYGYTF. For the CDR3, the DNA is TGTGCCAGCAGTTTAAGACAGCAGTCGAACTATGGCTACACCTTC.

The J gene is TRBJ1-4, the V gene TRBV28, with 11 positions matching TRBD1. The CDR3 contains 15 residues. Germline values: CDR1 MDHEN, CDR2 SYDVKM. The V segment lost 3 bases and the J segment 11 bases; nucleotides outside the gene matches: 8. This CDR3 is CASSFSGTGGGKLFF. The CDR3, as DNA: TGTGCCAGCAGTTTCTCCGGGACAGGGGGGGGGAAACTGTTTTTT.

The rearrangement links TRBV5-1 to TRBJ2-7; 7 bases fit TRBD1. From germline, CDR1 is SGHRS and CDR2 YFSETQ. Trimming cost V 0 bases and J 0 bases; bases outside gene matches: 12. The CDR3 contains 18 residues. The CDR3 loop reads CASSLGLYPGQSSYEQYF. CDR3 DNA sequence: TGCGCCAGCAGCTTGGGACTATATCCGGGACAGAGCTCCTACGAGCAGTACTTC.

V usage is TRBV11-2 and J usage is TRBJ2-7, with D possibly TRBD2 on 6 matching bases. V was trimmed by 5 bases and J by 0 bases, leaving 23 bases between them. Germline V gene data show CDR1 as SGHAT and CDR2 as FQNNGV. The CDR3 extends over 18 amino acids. The CDR3 DNA reads as TGTGCCAGCAGCCCAACCCCATGGCGGCTAGCGAGCTCCTACGAGCAGTACTTC. Amino acids: CASSPTPWRLASSYEQYF.

The J gene is TRBJ1-5, the V gene TRBV7-8, with TRBD1 matching over 10 bases. V was pared by 2 bases and J by 5 bases, with 6 bases of the junction left unmatched. Germline loops: CDR1 SGHVS, CDR2 FQNEAQ. The length of the CDR3 is 16 residues. CDR3 DNA sequence: TGTGCCAGCAGCTTAACCGGGACAGGGGTTTATCAGCCCCAGCATTTT. Encoded protein: CASSLTGTGVYQPQHF.

The gene calls are TRBV18 and TRBJ2-3; D call uncertain. This CDR3 spans 13 amino acids. Trimming shortened V by 0 bases and J by 6 bases, and 7 bases separated the two germline ends. Per germline, CDR1 KGHSH and CDR2 LQKENI. CDR3 nucleotide sequence: TGTGCCAGCTCACCACCGGCTCGCGATACGCAGTATTTT. It translates to CASSPPARDTQYF.